A selection of T cell receptor beta chains follows, all from one sample in a study of T cell clones after liver transplantation. Here immunoSEQ multiplex PCR was the method, and the copy in TCRdb shows in-frame clones only, minus some. The repertoire holds about 72,000 clones, with about nine tenths as singletons. Specimen: CD4+ T cells from blood, collected before liver transplant. All receptors come from a human donor who received a liver transplant. CDR3s include the opening cysteine and the closing phenylalanine or tryptophan. D genes are given only for firm matches. Clone size is stated in some rows and not others, as once, few, many or a class when expanded.

D	size	V	J	length	CDR3	DNA
TRBD1	few	TRBV7-8	TRBJ1-3	17	CASSLTGRGGSGNTIYF	TGTGCCAGCAGCCTGACAGGGAGAGGGGGGTCTGGAAACACCATATATTTT
TRBD2	.	TRBV2	TRBJ2-7	14	CASTGGLAGVEQYF	TGTGCCAGCACAGGGGGACTAGCGGGAGTCGAGCAGTACTTC
.	.	TRBV29-1	TRBJ2-3	10	CSGGTDTQYF	TGCAGCGGAGGCACAGATACGCAGTATTTT
.	once	TRBV5-6	TRBJ2-1	14	CASSLGLDVSAQFF	TGTGCCAGCAGCTTGGGACTAGATGTTTCGGCGCAGTTCTTC
.	.	TRBV10-3	TRBJ2-3	15	CATRRGGEPSDTQYF	TGTGCCACTCGTCGGGGCGGTGAGCCGTCGGATACGCAGTATTTT
.	.	TRBV2	TRBJ1-3	16	CASSVGTLGAGNTIYF	TGTGCCAGCAGCGTAGGGACTCTCGGGGCTGGAAACACCATATATTTT
.	.	TRBV5-1	TRBJ2-5	15	CASSPDTTSRETQYF	TGCGCCAGCAGCCCGGACACCACTAGTCGGGAGACCCAGTACTTC
.	.	TRBV28	TRBJ2-5	13	CASSPQDRKTQYF	TGTGCCAGCAGTCCCCAGGACAGAAAGACCCAGTACTTC
.	.	TRBV11-2	TRBJ2-7	14	CASSHGRNAYEQYF	TGTGCCAGCAGCCACGGACGGAATGCCTACGAGCAGTACTTC
.	.	TRBV27	TRBJ1-4	13	CASSRNDDEKLFF	TGTGCCAGCAGCCGAAATGACGATGAAAAACTGTTTTTT
TRBD2	once	TRBV29-1	TRBJ2-1	14	CSVDQAGGDNEQFF	TGCAGCGTTGATCAAGCGGGAGGCGACAATGAGCAGTTCTTC
.	.	TRBV2	TRBJ1-1	13	CASSGHPNTEAFF	TGTGCCAGCAGTGGACACCCGAACACTGAAGCTTTCTTT
.	.	TRBV2	TRBJ2-1	13	CASSPTSYSEQFF	TGTGCCAGCAGCCCCACTAGCTATAGTGAGCAGTTCTTC
.	.	TRBV5-8	TRBJ2-5	14	CASSPGWLKETQYF	TGTGCCAGCAGCCCGGGGTGGTTAAAAGAGACCCAGTACTTC
TRBD1	.	TRBV19	TRBJ1-5	17	CASSVFTRQGSNQPQHF	TGTGCCAGTAGTGTTTTCACCCGACAGGGAAGCAATCAGCCCCAGCATTTT
.	few	TRBV9	TRBJ1-1	13	CASSVDTGTEAFF	TGTGCCAGCAGCGTAGATACGGGCACTGAAGCTTTCTTT
.	.	TRBV2	TRBJ2-1	14	CASSAEGPYNEQFF	TGTGCCAGCAGTGCCGAGGGACCCTACAATGAGCAGTTCTTC
TRBD1	.	TRBV2	TRBJ2-3	12	CATTGGLDTQYF	TGTGCCACCACAGGGGGCTTAGATACGCAGTATTTT
.	.	TRBV6-5	TRBJ1-4	15	CASKTLRTVREKLFF	TGTGCCAGCAAAACCTTAAGGACAGTGCGGGAAAAACTGTTTTTT
.	.	TRBV11-3	TRBJ2-7	16	CASSPSLDRSSYEQYF	TGTGCCAGCAGCCCTAGCCTTGACAGGAGCTCCTACGAGCAGTACTTC
.	.	TRBV12-5	TRBJ2-5	14	CASGLSGAQETQYF	TGTGCTAGTGGTTTATCAGGAGCCCAAGAGACCCAGTACTTC
.	few	TRBV4-3	TRBJ2-4	16	CASSQEFSWDKNIQYF	TGCGCCAGCAGCCAAGAGTTTAGCTGGGACAAAAACATTCAGTACTTC
.	.	TRBV19	TRBJ1-1	15	CASRQGGSPNTEAFF	TGTGCCAGTAGGCAAGGGGGATCACCGAACACTGAAGCTTTCTTT
.	.	TRBV7-9	TRBJ1-1	15	CASSPRGAPGRGAFF	TGTGCCAGCAGCCCTCGGGGGGCCCCGGGCAGGGGTGCTTTCTTT
.	.	TRBV7-2	TRBJ2-5	15	CASSPQTRIQETQYF	TGTGCCAGCAGCCCACAGACTCGGATCCAAGAGACCCAGTACTTC
.	.	TRBV7-9	TRBJ2-7	11	CASSFRYEQYF	TGTGCCAGCAGCTTCCGATACGAGCAGTACTTC
.	.	TRBV9	TRBJ1-1	14	CASSPRNMNTEAFF	TGTGCCAGCAGCCCAAGAAACATGAACACTGAAGCTTTCTTT
.	.	TRBV28	TRBJ2-5	13	CASSRSRGETQYF	TGTGCCAGCAGTCGTAGCCGTGGAGAGACCCAGTACTTC
TRBD1	.	TRBV7-6	TRBJ2-3	14	CASSLGTGADTQYF	TGTGCCAGCAGCTTAGGGACAGGAGCCGATACGCAGTATTTT
.	few	TRBV9	TRBJ2-1	14	CASSTGTLYNEQFF	TGTGCCAGCAGCACCGGGACACTTTACAATGAGCAGTTCTTC
.	.	TRBV30	TRBJ1-3	13	CAWSDEYGNTIYF	TGTGCCTGGAGTGATGAGTATGGAAACACCATATATTTT
TRBD2	.	TRBV27	TRBJ2-2	18	CASSFQGLAGENTGELFF	TGTGCCAGCAGTTTCCAAGGACTAGCGGGAGAAAACACCGGGGAGCTGTTTTTT
TRBD2	.	TRBV6-1	TRBJ2-3	18	CASSGIFQAGLNTDTQYF	TGTGCCAGCAGTGGTATCTTCCAAGCGGGACTTAACACAGATACGCAGTATTTT
.	.	TRBV5-1	TRBJ2-7	13	CASVPSDSYEQYF	TGCGCCAGCGTTCCTAGCGACTCCTACGAGCAGTACTTC
.	.	TRBV27	TRBJ2-5	14	CASSLSPLGETQYF	TGTGCCAGCAGTCTGAGCCCTTTAGGGGAGACCCAGTACTTC
.	.	TRBV6-6	TRBJ1-5	15	CASSYSAGWEQPQHF	TGTGCCAGCAGTTACTCGGCAGGGTGGGAACAGCCCCAGCATTTT
TRBD2	.	TRBV18	TRBJ2-2	14	CASSRLAEHGELFF	TGTGCCAGCTCACGACTAGCTGAGCACGGGGAGCTGTTTTTT
.	.	TRBV30	TRBJ2-3	14	CAWSIPGGTDTQYF	TGTGCCTGGAGCATACCGGGGGGCACAGATACGCAGTATTTT
TRBD1	.	TRBV5-1	TRBJ2-3	16	CASSLSRTGPEGTQYF	TGCGCCAGCAGCTTGTCCCGGACAGGGCCAGAGGGTACGCAGTATTTT
TRBD2	.	TRBV25-1	TRBJ2-3	16	CASSARDSGRRDTQYF	TGTGCCAGCAGCGCGAGGGATAGCGGGAGACGAGATACGCAGTATTTT
.	.	TRBV5-6	TRBJ1-5	14	CASSFRRTDQPQHF	TGTGCCAGCAGCTTTCGACGGACAGATCAGCCCCAGCATTTT
.	.	TRBV5-6	TRBJ2-3	13	CASSLGRVDTQYF	TGTGCCAGCAGCTTGGGCAGGGTGGATACGCAGTATTTT
.	.	TRBV5-5	TRBJ2-5	15	CASSALRTGQETQYF	TGTGCCAGCAGCGCCCTTAGGACGGGACAAGAGACCCAGTACTTC
.	.	TRBV5-4	TRBJ1-2	14	CASSEQRGNYGYTF	TGTGCCAGCAGTGAACAGAGGGGAAACTATGGCTACACCTTC
TRBD1	.	TRBV10-2	TRBJ2-7	13	CASRKRQGHEQYF	TGCGCCAGCAGGAAACGACAGGGTCACGAGCAGTACTTC
.	.	TRBV6-1	TRBJ1-4	15	CASRLGQTTNEKLFF	TGTGCCAGCAGGTTAGGACAGACAACTAATGAAAAACTGTTTTTT
TRBD1	.	TRBV4-1	TRBJ2-7	15	CASSQGQGGTYEQYF	TGCGCCAGCAGCCAAGGACAGGGGGGCACCTACGAGCAGTACTTC
TRBD1	.	TRBV7-2	TRBJ1-5	14	CASSLKTGDQPQHF	TGTGCCAGCAGTTTGAAGACAGGGGATCAGCCCCAGCATTTT
TRBD1	once	TRBV28	TRBJ1-5	15	CASSLTGQANQPQHF	TGTGCCAGCAGTTTAACGGGACAGGCCAATCAGCCCCAGCATTTT
.	.	TRBV5-4	TRBJ2-1	15	CASSFRDSIYNEQFF	TGTGCCAGCAGCTTTAGGGACTCGATATACAATGAGCAGTTCTTC
.	.	TRBV20-1	TRBJ2-3	11	CSHYSAGTQYF	TGCAGTCACTACTCGGCCGGTACGCAGTATTTT
.	.	TRBV5-6	TRBJ2-1	16	CASSLAGTQSNNEQFF	TGTGCCAGCAGCTTGGCCGGGACGCAAAGTAACAATGAGCAGTTCTTC
.	once	TRBV11-2	TRBJ1-1	15	CASSLASQWNTEAFF	TGTGCCAGCAGCTTAGCCTCGCAGTGGAACACTGAAGCTTTCTTT
.	.	TRBV29-1	TRBJ2-3	11	CSVVSGDTQYF	TGCAGCGTTGTTTCGGGAGATACGCAGTATTTT
TRBD1	.	TRBV7-8	TRBJ1-1	15	CASSSRDRVNTEAFF	TGTGCCAGCAGCTCACGGGACAGGGTCAACACTGAAGCTTTCTTT